Listed here is a single T cell receptor (beta chain). This entry comes from a study of TIL therapy for anti-PD-1-resistant metastatic lung cancer. CDR3 size: 15 residues. Germline CDR1 is SNHLY and CDR2 is FYNNEI. The ends lost 6 bases at V and 4 bases at J; junction bases unmatched: 10. Time point indicated: pre-treatment sample, taken before nivolumab and TIL therapy. Enrollment ran from October 2017 to early 2020. Sequencing used immunoSEQ v3. Measured with immunoSEQ multiplex PCR; TCRdb has only the in-frame clones, and not every one. The table includes tens of thousands of clones, roughly 78% detected once.

This sample comprised blood, obtained at baseline. This receptor was taken from a man aged 65-85 years with non-small cell lung cancer. The chain combines TRBV2 with TRBJ1-1, with 8 bases fitting TRBD1. This chain's CDR3 is CASSETPRGPTEAFF. The DNA of the CDR3 is TGTGCCAGCAGCGAAACCCCCAGGGGGCCCACTGAAGCTTTCTTT.